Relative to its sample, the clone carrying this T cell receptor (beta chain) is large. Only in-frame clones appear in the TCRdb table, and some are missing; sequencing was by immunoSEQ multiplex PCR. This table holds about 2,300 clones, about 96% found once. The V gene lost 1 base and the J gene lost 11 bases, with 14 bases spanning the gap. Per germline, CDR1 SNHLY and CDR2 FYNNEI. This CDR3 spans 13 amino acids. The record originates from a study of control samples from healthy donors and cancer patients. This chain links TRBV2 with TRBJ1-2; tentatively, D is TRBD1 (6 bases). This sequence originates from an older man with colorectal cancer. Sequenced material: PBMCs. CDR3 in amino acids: CASSEVEGGIYTF. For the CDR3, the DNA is TGTGCCAGCAGTGAAGTTGAGGGGGGAATTTACACCTTC.